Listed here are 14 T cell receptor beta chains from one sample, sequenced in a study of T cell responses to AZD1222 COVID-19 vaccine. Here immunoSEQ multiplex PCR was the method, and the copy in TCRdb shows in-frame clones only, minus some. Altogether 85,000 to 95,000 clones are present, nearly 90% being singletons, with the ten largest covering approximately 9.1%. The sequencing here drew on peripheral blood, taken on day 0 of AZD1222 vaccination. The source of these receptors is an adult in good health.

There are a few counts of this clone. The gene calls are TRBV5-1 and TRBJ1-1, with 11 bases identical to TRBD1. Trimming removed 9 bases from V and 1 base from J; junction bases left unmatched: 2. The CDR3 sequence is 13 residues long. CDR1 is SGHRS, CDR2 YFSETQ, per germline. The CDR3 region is CATGTGGNTEAFF. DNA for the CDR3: TGCGCCACCGGGACAGGGGGGAACACTGAAGCTTTCTTT.

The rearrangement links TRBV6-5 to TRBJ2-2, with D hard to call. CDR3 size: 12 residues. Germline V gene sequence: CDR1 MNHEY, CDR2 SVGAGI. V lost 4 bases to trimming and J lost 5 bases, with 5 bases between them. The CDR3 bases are TGTGCCAGCAGTTTCGTAACCGGGGAGCTGTTTTTT. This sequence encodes CASSFVTGELFF.

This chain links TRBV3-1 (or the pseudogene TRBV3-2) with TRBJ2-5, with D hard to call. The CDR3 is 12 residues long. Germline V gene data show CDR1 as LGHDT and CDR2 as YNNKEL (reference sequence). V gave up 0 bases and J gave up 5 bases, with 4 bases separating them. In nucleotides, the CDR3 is TGTGCCAGCAGCCAAGACGAGGAGACCCAGTACTTC. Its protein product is CASSQDEETQYF.

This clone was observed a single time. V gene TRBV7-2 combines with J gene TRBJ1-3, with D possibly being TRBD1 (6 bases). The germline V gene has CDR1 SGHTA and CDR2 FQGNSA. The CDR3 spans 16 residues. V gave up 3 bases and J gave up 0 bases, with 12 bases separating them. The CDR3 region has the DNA TGTGCCAGCAGCTTCGGGGGGCTTTTCTCTGGAAACACCATATATTTT. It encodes CASSFGGLFSGNTIYF. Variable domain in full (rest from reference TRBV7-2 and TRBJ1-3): GAGVSQSPSNKVTEKGKDVELRCDPISGHTALYWYRQSLGQGLEFLIYFQGNSAPDKSGLPSDRFSAERTGGSVSTLTIQRTQQEDSAVYLCASSFGGLFSGNTIYFGEGSWLTVV.

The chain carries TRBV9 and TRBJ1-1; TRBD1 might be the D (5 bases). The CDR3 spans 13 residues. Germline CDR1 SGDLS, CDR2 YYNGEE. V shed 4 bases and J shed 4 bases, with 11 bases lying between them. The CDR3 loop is CASSHGAATEAFF. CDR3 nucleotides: TGTGCCAGCAGCCACGGGGCGGCCACTGAAGCTTTCTTT.

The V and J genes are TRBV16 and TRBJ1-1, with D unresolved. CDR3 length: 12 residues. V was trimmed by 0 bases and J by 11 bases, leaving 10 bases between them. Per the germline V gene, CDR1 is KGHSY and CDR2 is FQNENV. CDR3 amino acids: CASSQSPPDAFF. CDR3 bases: TGTGCCAGCAGCCAATCCCCCCCAGACGCTTTCTTT.

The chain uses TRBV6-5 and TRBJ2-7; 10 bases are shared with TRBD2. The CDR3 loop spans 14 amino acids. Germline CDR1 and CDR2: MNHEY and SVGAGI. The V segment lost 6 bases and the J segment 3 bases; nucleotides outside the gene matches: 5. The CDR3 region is CASRERGGLYEQYF. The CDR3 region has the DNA TGTGCCAGCAGGGAGCGGGGGGGCCTCTACGAGCAGTACTTC.

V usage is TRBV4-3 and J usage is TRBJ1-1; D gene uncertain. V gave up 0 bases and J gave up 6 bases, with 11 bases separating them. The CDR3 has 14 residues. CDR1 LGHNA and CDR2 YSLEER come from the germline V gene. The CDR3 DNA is TGCGCCAGCAGCCAAGATCCCCTTACGGCTGAAGCTTTCTTT. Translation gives CASSQDPLTAEAFF.

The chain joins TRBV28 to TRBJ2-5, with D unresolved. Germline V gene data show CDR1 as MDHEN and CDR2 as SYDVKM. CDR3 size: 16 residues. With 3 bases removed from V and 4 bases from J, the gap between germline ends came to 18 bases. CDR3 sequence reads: CASSFQGTGFRETQYF. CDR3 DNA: TGTGCCAGCAGTTTCCAAGGCACCGGATTTAGAGAGACCCAGTACTTC.

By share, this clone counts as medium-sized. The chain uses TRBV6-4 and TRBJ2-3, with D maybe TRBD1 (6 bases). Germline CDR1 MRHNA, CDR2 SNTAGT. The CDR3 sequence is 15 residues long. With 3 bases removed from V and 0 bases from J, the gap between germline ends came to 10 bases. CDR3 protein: CASSEDSGSTDTQYF. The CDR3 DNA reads TGTGCCAGCAGTGAGGACAGTGGGAGCACAGATACGCAGTATTTT.

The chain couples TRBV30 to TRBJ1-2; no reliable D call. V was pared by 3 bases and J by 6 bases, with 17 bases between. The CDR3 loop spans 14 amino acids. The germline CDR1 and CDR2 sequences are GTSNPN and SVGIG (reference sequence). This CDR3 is CAWRVHWEADGYTF. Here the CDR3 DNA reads TGTGCCTGGAGAGTTCATTGGGAGGCGGATGGCTACACCTTC.

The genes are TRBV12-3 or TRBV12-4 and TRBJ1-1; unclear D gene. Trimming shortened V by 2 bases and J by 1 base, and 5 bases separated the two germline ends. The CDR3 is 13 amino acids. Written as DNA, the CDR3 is TGTGCCAGCAGTTTATGGGGGAACACTGAAGCTTTCTTT. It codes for CASSLWGNTEAFF.

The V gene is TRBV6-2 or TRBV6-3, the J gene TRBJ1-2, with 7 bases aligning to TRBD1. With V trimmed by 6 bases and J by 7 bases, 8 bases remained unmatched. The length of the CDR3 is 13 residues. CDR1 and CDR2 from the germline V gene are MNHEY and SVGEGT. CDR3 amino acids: CASSRDSFSGYTF. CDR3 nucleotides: TGTGCCAGCAGCCGGGACAGTTTCTCTGGCTACACCTTC.

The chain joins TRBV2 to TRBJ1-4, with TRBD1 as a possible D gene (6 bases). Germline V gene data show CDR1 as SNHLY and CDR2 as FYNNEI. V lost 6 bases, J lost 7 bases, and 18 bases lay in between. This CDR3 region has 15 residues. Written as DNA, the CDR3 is TGTGCCAGCAGCATGGGTACAGGGCGGGCTGAAAAACTGTTTTTT. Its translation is CASSMGTGRAEKLFF. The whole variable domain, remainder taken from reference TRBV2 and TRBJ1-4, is EPEVTQTPSHQVTQMGQEVILRCVPISNHLYFYWYRQILGQKVEFLVSFYNNEISEKSEIFDDQFSVERPDGSNFTLKIRSTKLEDSAMYFCASSMGTGRAEKLFFGSGTQLSVL.